This passage covers 20 T cell receptor beta chains from one sample sequenced in a study of shared clonotypes between healthy human individuals. The naive CD8 subset, CD45RO-negative cells positively selected for CCR7, excluded terminally differentiated effector memory CD45RA+ cells. Only in-frame clones appear in the TCRdb table, and some are missing; sequencing was by immunoSEQ multiplex PCR. The table has about 700,000 clones, 92% seen once. Sequencing was done on a sample of naive CD8+ T cells sorted from blood. The receptors stem from a man aged 30 to 45 in good health.

The chain joins TRBV6-1 to TRBJ1-1; D possibly corresponds to TRBD1 (6 bases). The V end was cut by 4 bases, the J end by 0 bases, with 12 bases between. CDR3 length equals 15 residues. CDR1 is MNHNS, CDR2 SASEGT, per germline. CDR3 nucleotides: TGTGCCAGCAGTGGAACAGGGACGGTGAACACTGAAGCTTTCTTT. Amino acid sequence: CASSGTGTVNTEAFF.

V usage is TRBV7-3 and J usage is TRBJ2-1; a weak D match, TRBD1 (6 bases). Germline CDR1 is SGHTA and CDR2 is FQGTGA. The ends were cut back, 6 bases at V and 10 bases at J, with 16 bases in the middle. The CDR3 extends over 13 amino acids. CDR3 bases: TGTGCCAGCAGTCCAACAGGGCAGGGGGAGCAGTTCTTC. It specifies CASSPTGQGEQFF.

This chain links TRBV27 with TRBJ2-7; 7 positions agree with TRBD2. V lost 0 bases and J lost 5; bases outside the gene matches: 1. This CDR3 contains 13 residues. CDR1 is MNHEY, CDR2 SMNVEV, per germline (reference sequence). For the CDR3, the DNA is TGTGCCAGCAGTTTATCGGGGGGGAACGAGCAGTACTTC. As protein: CASSLSGGNEQYF.

The rearrangement links TRBV6-1 to TRBJ2-7; perhaps TRBD2 as D (5 bases). Trimming stripped 1 base from V and 4 bases from J, with 8 bases between. CDR1 is MNHNS and CDR2 is SASEGT in the germline V gene. This CDR3 spans 13 amino acids. The CDR3 protein is CASSEGRTYEQYF. In DNA form, the CDR3 reads TGTGCCAGCAGTGAAGGAAGGACTTACGAGCAGTACTTC.

The V and J genes are TRBV11-2 and TRBJ2-1; 8 positions match TRBD2. CDR1 is SGHAT, CDR2 FQNNGV, per germline. V lost 1 base to trimming and J lost 3 bases; unmatched junction nucleotides: 2. This CDR3 spans 15 amino acids. The CDR3 DNA is TGTGCCAGCAGCTTAGGAGCGGGAGACTACAATGAGCAGTTCTTC. It is translated as CASSLGAGDYNEQFF.

This chain joins TRBV7-2 and TRBJ2-1, with D possibly being TRBD2 (5 bases). Germline V lookup: CDR1 SGHTA, CDR2 FQGNSA. This CDR3 contains 13 residues. Trimming pared 8 bases from V and 3 bases from J, leaving 11 bases between. CDR3 in amino acids: CASHDYNYNEQFF. The CDR3 nucleotides read TGTGCCAGCCACGACTATAACTACAATGAGCAGTTCTTC.

This sequence joins TRBV11-2 and TRBJ2-7; TRBD2 matches at 8 bases. Germline CDR1 and CDR2: SGHAT and FQNNGV. The CDR3 covers 16 residues. V gave up 4 bases and J gave up 2 bases; unmatched junction bases: 10. The CDR3 is CASSYPGLGMAYEQYF. Here the CDR3 DNA reads TGTGCCAGCAGCTACCCGGGACTAGGGATGGCCTACGAGCAGTACTTC.

This clone showed up just once. This chain uses TRBV7-9 with TRBJ2-3; no clear D. Germline CDR1 SEHNR, CDR2 FQNEAQ (reference sequence). This CDR3 contains 12 residues. V was pared by 5 bases and J by 5 bases, with 8 bases between. The CDR3 sequence: CASSELRDTQYF. The CDR3, as DNA: TGTGCCAGCAGCGAACTACGAGATACGCAGTATTTT.

The gene calls are TRBV11-2 and TRBJ2-7; D is possibly TRBD1 or TRBD2 (5 bases each). Germline CDR1 is SGHAT and CDR2 is FQNNGV. This CDR3 contains 16 residues. The germline V and J ends were trimmed by 4 bases and 5 bases, with 21 bases remaining between them. Here the CDR3 reads CASSSLGENGWDEQYF. In nucleotides, the CDR3 is TGTGCCAGCAGCTCCTTGGGGGAGAATGGTTGGGACGAGCAGTACTTC.

J is TRBJ1-5 and V is TRBV29-1; maybe TRBD1 (6 bases). The CDR3 sequence is 15 residues long. V dropped 7 bases and J dropped 1 base, with 17 bases sitting between them. Germline loops: CDR1 SQVTM, CDR2 ANQGSEA. The CDR3 DNA reads as TGCAGCGCCCTACCGGCAGGGGCGAGCAATCAGCCCCAGCATTTT. This sequence encodes CSALPAGASNQPQHF.

The gene calls are TRBV19 and TRBJ2-1; D may be TRBD2 (6 bases). This CDR3 is built from 14 residues. Trimming shortened V by 3 bases and J by 5 bases, and 11 bases separated the two germline ends. Germline CDR1 LNHDA, CDR2 SQIVND (reference sequence). CDR3 bases: TGTGCCAGTAGTATTGGGACTTCCAACAATGAGCAGTTCTTC. It yields the protein CASSIGTSNNEQFF.

The rearrangement uses TRBV7-9 and TRBJ1-5, with a tentative D call TRBD1 (5 bases). CDR3 size: 17 residues. V was pared by 1 base and J by 0 bases, with 13 bases between. CDR1 and CDR2 from the germline V gene are SEHNR and FQNEAQ (reference sequence). This chain's CDR3 is CASSLGTGTDSNQPQHF. CDR3 sequence (DNA): TGTGCCAGCAGCTTAGGTACCGGGACCGATAGCAATCAGCCCCAGCATTTT. The variable domain in full, with the rest retrieved from reference TRBV7-9 and TRBJ1-5, is DTGVSQNPRHKITKRGQNVTFRCDPISEHNRLYWYRQTLGQGPEFLTYFQNEAQLEKSRLLSDRFSAERPKGSFSTLEIQRTEQGDSAMYLCASSLGTGTDSNQPQHFGDGTRLSIL.

V gene TRBV19 combines with J gene TRBJ1-5; the match to TRBD1 covers 11 bases. The CDR3 covers 14 residues. J was trimmed by 7 bases and V by 5 bases; bases with no gene match: 4. CDR1 and CDR2 from the germline V gene are LNHDA and SQIVND (reference sequence). CDR3 nucleotides: TGTGCCAGTAGTGTCGGACAGGGGGCACAGCCCCAGCATTTT. This encodes CASSVGQGAQPQHF.

The chain has TRBV4-3 and TRBJ1-4; D not resolved. Germline-derived CDR1 and CDR2 are LGHNA and YSLEER. V was pared by 0 bases and J by 5 bases, with 7 bases between. The CDR3 is 14 residues long. CDR3 DNA: TGCGCCAGCAGCCAAGAGGGTGAGAATGAAAAACTGTTTTTT. As protein: CASSQEGENEKLFF.

The CDR3 DNA reads as TGCGCCAGCAGCCTAAACAGAGGGCAGACAGACAATGAGCAGTTCTTC. Residues: CASSLNRGQTDNEQFF. This chain joins TRBV4-3 and TRBJ2-1; TRBD1 or TRBD2 may be the D gene (5 bases each). Trimming removed 4 bases from V and 5 bases from J, with 18 bases in between. Germline V CDR1 and CDR2: LGHNA, YSLEER. This CDR3 region has 16 residues.

Points on this clone: Other DNA sequences of this sample code for an identical CDR3. V gene TRBV27 combines with J gene TRBJ2-2; a possible D gene is TRBD2 (5 bases). Germline V CDR1 and CDR2: MNHEY, SMNVEV (reference sequence). The ends were cut back, 3 bases at V and 4 bases at J, with 9 bases in the middle. The CDR3 sequence is 14 residues long. CDR3 sequence reads: CASSFGGGTGELFF. CDR3 DNA sequence: TGTGCCAGCAGTTTCGGAGGAGGCACCGGGGAGCTGTTTTTT.

This clone has a single count. This chain uses TRBV19 with TRBJ2-5; 7 bases agree with TRBD2. The CDR3 has 15 amino acids. Germline V gives CDR1 LNHDA, CDR2 SQIVND (reference sequence). J lost 4 bases, V lost 5 bases, and 10 bases had no gene match. CDR3 region: CASSPGGLPGETQYF. The CDR3 nucleotides are TGTGCCAGTAGTCCGGGGGGACTTCCTGGAGAGACCCAGTACTTC.

The chain recombines TRBV6-5 with TRBJ2-6; D is undetermined. The ends were cut back, 9 bases at V and 3 bases at J, with 12 bases in the middle. CDR3 length equals 14 residues. Germline V gene lookup returns CDR1 MNHEY and CDR2 SVGAGI. CDR3: CASSPGGGANVLTF. For the CDR3, the DNA is TGTGCCAGTTCTCCGGGCGGTGGGGCCAACGTCCTGACTTTC.

The V gene is TRBV9, the J gene TRBJ2-1; 14 bases match TRBD2. CDR3 length: 17 amino acids. Germline V gives CDR1 SGDLS, CDR2 YYNGEE. Unmatched junction bases numbered 4, after V lost 1 base and J lost 4 bases. The CDR3 DNA is TGTGCCAGCAGCGTACGGACTAGCGGGAGGCAATACAATGAGCAGTTCTTC. It encodes CASSVRTSGRQYNEQFF. Looking up the rest from reference TRBV9 and TRBJ2-1 gives the full variable domain: DSGVTQTPKHLITATGQRVTLRCSPRSGDLSVYWYQQSLDQGLQFLIQYYNGEERAKGNILERFSAQQFPDLHSELNLSSLELGDSALYFCASSVRTSGRQYNEQFFGPGTRLTVL.

This chain connects TRBV5-1 to TRBJ2-5; possibly TRBD2 for D (5 bases). In germline, CDR1 is SGHRS, CDR2 YFSETQ. This CDR3 has 15 residues. Trimming left V 2 bases short and J 5 bases short, with 16 bases between. CDR3 in amino acids: CASSFESPRRETQYF. The CDR3 coding sequence is TGCGCCAGCAGCTTCGAGTCACCCCGGAGGGAGACCCAGTACTTC.